This TCR beta chain was recorded in a study of cytomegalovirus exposure and HLA in healthy donors. Only in-frame clones appear in the TCRdb table, and some are missing; sequencing was by immunoSEQ multiplex PCR. This sample has about 98,000 clones, with 70% to 90% found just once. The CDR3 is 14 amino acids. The germline gives CDR1 MDHEN, CDR2 SYDVKM. The V end lost 3 bases, the J end lost 1 base, and 9 bases lay between the germline ends. The sequencing sample was made of PBMCs. V usage is TRBV28 and J usage is TRBJ2-5; D ambiguous. This receptor was identified in a woman in her 30s in good health and CMV-seronegative. In DNA form, the CDR3 reads TGTGCCAGCAGTTTTATCACAGTCCAAGAGACCCAGTACTTC. It encodes CASSFITVQETQYF. The full variable domain, completed using reference TRBV28 and TRBJ2-5, is DVKVTQSSRYLVKRTGEKVFLECVQDMDHENMFWYRQDPGLGLRLIYFSYDVKMKEKGDIPEGYSVSREKKERFSLILESASTNQTSMYLCASSFITVQETQYFGPGTRLLVL.